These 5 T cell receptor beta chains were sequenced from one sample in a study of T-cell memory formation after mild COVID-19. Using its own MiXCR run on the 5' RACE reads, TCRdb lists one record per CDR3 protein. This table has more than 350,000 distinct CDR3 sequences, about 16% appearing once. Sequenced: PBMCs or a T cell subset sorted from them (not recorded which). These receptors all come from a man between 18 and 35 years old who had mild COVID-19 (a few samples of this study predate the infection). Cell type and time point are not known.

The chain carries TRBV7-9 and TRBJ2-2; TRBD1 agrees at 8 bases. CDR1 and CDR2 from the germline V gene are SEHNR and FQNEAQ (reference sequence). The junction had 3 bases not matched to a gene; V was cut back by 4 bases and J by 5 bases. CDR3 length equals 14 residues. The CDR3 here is CASSYYRGTGELFF. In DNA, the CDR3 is TGTGCCAGCAGCTATTACAGGGGGACCGGGGAGCTGTTTTTT.

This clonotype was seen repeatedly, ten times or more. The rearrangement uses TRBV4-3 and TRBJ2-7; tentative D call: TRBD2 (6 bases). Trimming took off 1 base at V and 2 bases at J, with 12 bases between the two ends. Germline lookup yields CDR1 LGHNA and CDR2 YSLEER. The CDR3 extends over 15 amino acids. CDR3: CASSQGSGRTYEQYF. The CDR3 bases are TGCGCCAGCAGCCAAGGGAGCGGGCGGACCTACGAGCAGTACTTC.

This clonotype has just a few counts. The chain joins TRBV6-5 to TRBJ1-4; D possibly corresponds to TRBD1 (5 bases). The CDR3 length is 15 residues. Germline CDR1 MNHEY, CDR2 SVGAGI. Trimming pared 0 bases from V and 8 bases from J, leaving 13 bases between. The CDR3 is CASSYSGQGGEKLFF. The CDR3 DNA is TGTGCCAGCAGTTACTCTGGGCAGGGAGGGGAAAAACTGTTTTTT.

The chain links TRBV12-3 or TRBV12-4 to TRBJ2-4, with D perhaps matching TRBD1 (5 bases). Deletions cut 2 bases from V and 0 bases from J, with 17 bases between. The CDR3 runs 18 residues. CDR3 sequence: CASSLRGPMTLAKNIQYF. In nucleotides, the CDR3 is TGTGCCAGCAGTTTAAGGGGCCCTATGACTCTAGCCAAAAACATTCAGTACTTC.

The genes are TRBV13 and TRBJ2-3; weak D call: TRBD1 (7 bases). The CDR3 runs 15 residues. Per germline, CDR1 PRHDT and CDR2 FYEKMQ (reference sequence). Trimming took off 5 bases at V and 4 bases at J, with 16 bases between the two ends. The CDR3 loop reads CASSPQGGPPDTQYF. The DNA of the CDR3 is TGTGCCAGCAGCCCTCAGGGGGGACCGCCAGATACGCAGTATTTT.